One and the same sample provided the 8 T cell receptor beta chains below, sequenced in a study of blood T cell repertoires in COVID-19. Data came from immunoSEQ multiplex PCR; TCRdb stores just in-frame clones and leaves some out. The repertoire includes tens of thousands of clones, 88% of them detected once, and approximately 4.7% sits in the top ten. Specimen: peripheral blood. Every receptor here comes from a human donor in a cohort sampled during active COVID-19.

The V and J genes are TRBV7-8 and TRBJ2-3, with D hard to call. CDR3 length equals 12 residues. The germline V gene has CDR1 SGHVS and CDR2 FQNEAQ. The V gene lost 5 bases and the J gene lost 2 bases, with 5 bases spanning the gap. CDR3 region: CASSLYTDTQYF. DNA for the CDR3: TGTGCCAGCAGCCTATACACAGATACGCAGTATTTT.

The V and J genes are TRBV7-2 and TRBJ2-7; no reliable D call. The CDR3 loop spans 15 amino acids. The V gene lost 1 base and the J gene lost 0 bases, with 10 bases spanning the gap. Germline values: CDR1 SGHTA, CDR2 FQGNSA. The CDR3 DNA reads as TGTGCCAGCAGCTTAGACGGGTTAAGCTCCTACGAGCAGTACTTC. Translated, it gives CASSLDGLSSYEQYF.

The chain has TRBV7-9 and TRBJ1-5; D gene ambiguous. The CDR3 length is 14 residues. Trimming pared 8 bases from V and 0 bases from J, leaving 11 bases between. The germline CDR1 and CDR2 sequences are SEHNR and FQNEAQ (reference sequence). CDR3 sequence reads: CASQSELSNQPQHF. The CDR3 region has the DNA TGTGCCAGCCAATCGGAGCTTAGCAATCAGCCCCAGCATTTT.

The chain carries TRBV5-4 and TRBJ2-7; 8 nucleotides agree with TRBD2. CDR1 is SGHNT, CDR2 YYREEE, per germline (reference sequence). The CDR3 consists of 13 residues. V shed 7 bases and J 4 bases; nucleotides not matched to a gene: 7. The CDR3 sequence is CASRRGGGYEQYF. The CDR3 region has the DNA TGTGCCAGCCGGAGGGGCGGGGGGTACGAGCAGTACTTC.

The CDR3 region has the DNA TGCGCCAGCAGCTTGGTAGCGGGAGGGCAATACAATGAGCAGTTCTTC. This codes for CASSLVAGGQYNEQFF. The V and J genes are TRBV5-1 and TRBJ2-1; 11 nucleotides align to TRBD2. The CDR3 spans 16 residues. The germline V gene has CDR1 SGHRS and CDR2 YFSETQ. The ends lost 0 bases at V and 4 bases at J; junction bases unmatched: 3.

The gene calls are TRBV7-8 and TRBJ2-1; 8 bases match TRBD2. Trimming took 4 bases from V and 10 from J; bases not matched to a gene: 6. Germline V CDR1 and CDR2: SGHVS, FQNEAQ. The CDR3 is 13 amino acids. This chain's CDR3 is CASSWGLDREQFF. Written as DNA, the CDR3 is TGTGCCAGCAGCTGGGGACTAGATCGCGAGCAGTTCTTC.

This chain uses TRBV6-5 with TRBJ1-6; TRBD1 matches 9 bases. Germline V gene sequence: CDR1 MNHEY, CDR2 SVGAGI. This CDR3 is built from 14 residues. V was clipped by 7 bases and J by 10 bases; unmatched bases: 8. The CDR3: CASTLQGANSPLHF. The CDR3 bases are TGTGCCAGCACCCTACAGGGGGCTAACTCACCCCTCCACTTT.

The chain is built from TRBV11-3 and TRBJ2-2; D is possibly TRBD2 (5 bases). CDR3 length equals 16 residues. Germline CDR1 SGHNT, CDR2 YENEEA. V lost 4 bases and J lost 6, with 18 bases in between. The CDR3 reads CASSSMTGVSAGELFF. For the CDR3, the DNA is TGTGCCAGCAGCTCAATGACCGGGGTCTCGGCCGGGGAGCTGTTTTTT.